This TCR beta chain was observed in a study of T cells after posttransplantation cyclophosphamide. Notes on this clone: Its antigen remains unidentified.

TCRdb's table, derived via immunoSEQ multiplex PCR, lists solely in-frame clones and lacks some. The data show about 3,400 clones, with 65% to 85% seen just once and roughly a fifth held by the top ten. General study results and limits: Later blood repertoires were often dominated by clones from the donor CD8+ memory compartment.

The germline V and J ends were trimmed by 1 base and 6 bases, with 13 bases remaining between them. The CDR3 extends over 15 amino acids. Germline assignment: CDR1 SGHTA and CDR2 FQGNSA. V gene TRBV7-2 combines with J gene TRBJ1-3; D is perhaps TRBD1 (6 bases). The source material was CD8+ T cells sorted from bone marrow. The clonotype was recovered from a woman between 55 and 75 years old in good health, CMV-negative, and a related stem cell transplant donor. CDR3 in amino acids: CASSLEWQGQNTIYF. CDR3 sequence (DNA): TGTGCCAGCAGCTTAGAGTGGCAGGGGCAAAACACCATATATTTT.